Each of the 14 T cell receptor beta chains below was sequenced from the same sample in a study of CD8+CD57+ T cells in acquired aplastic anemia. The TCR beta profiling, which covered VDJ combination and CDR3 sequence, was carried out using genomic DNA as the template. MiXCR, run by TCRdb on the reads, gives a single entry per CDR3 protein. The sample lists 250,000 to 350,000 distinct CDR3 sequences; around three fifths were seen once. Material: sorted CD4+, CD8+, or CD8+CD57+ T cells (not recorded which) from PBMCs. These receptors were taken from a human donor with severe aplastic anemia or a healthy control (not recorded which).

This clonotype came up a few times. This chain links TRBV7-8 with TRBJ2-5; D perhaps matches TRBD2 (6 bases). CDR3 length: 13 residues. Trimming left V 4 bases short and J 7 bases short, with 13 bases between. CDR1 and CDR2 (germline): SGHVS, FQNEAQ. The CDR3 nucleotides are TGTGCCAGCAGCTCAGCGGAGGGCTTGACCCAGTACTTC. This sequence encodes CASSSAEGLTQYF.

CDR3 sequence (DNA): TGCAGTGCGAGGACTAGCGGTTCTCTTTACACCGGGGAGCTGTTTTTT. The encoded protein is CSARTSGSLYTGELFF. This chain links TRBV20-1 with TRBJ2-2, with 10 bases that match TRBD2. Germline lookup yields CDR1 DFQATT and CDR2 SNEGSKA (reference sequence). The CDR3 runs 16 residues. The V segment lost 6 bases and the J segment 3 bases; nucleotides outside the gene matches: 10.

This sequence joins TRBV5-1 and TRBJ1-6, with D uncertain. Germline V lookup: CDR1 SGHRS, CDR2 YFSETQ. Trimming took 0 bases from V and 11 from J, leaving 3 bases between them. The CDR3 runs 11 residues. CDR3 protein: CASSLEAPLHF. CDR3 coding DNA: TGCGCCAGCAGCTTGGAGGCACCCCTCCACTTT.

This clonotype was detected once. The chain is built from TRBV19 and TRBJ2-6, with D possibly being TRBD1 (6 bases). Germline loops: CDR1 LNHDA, CDR2 SQIVND (reference sequence). CDR3 size: 13 residues. Trimming shortened V by 6 bases and J by 5 bases, and 8 bases separated the two germline ends. The CDR3 is CASSRGRANVLTF. The CDR3, as DNA: TGTGCCAGTAGCAGGGGTCGGGCCAACGTCCTGACTTTC.

The chain employs TRBV19 and TRBJ1-1, with unresolved D. The CDR3 runs 14 residues. Germline lookup yields CDR1 LNHDA and CDR2 SQIVND (reference sequence). The germline V and J ends were trimmed by 5 bases and 6 bases, with 16 bases remaining between them. The CDR3 DNA reads TGTGCCAGTAGTTTACGGACCGAGCTCCCTGAAGCTTTCTTT. Its protein is CASSLRTELPEAFF.

The CDR3 coding sequence is TGTGCCAGCTCACCCGGCGGGGACTATGGCTACACCTTC. This translates into CASSPGGDYGYTF. The chain joins TRBV18 to TRBJ1-2; no clear D gene. The CDR3 consists of 13 residues. V was pared by 3 bases and J by 3 bases, with 8 bases between. Looked up from germline, CDR1 is KGHSH and CDR2 is LQKENI.

This clonotype was seen once. This rearrangement joins TRBV20-1 to TRBJ1-1; D might be TRBD1 (6 bases). The germline CDR1 and CDR2 sequences are DFQATT and SNEGSKA (reference sequence). Trimming pared 6 bases from V and 4 bases from J, leaving 18 bases between. The CDR3 length is 14 residues. In nucleotides, the CDR3 is TGCAGTGCCCTCGGACAGTCGGTACTCACTGAAGCTTTCTTT. Residues: CSALGQSVLTEAFF.

This clonotype showed up just once. The gene calls are TRBV5-4 and TRBJ2-5; 8 bases are shared with TRBD2. The V gene end was trimmed by 7 bases and the J gene end by 4 bases; junction bases not matched to a gene: 9. CDR1 and CDR2 from the germline V gene are SGHNT and YYREEE (reference sequence). This CDR3 region has 14 residues. The CDR3 region has the DNA TGTGCCAGCGCCCCCGGGGGGGCCGGAGAGACCCAGTACTTC. Translated: CASAPGGAGETQYF. The variable domain in full, completed from reference TRBV5-4 and TRBJ2-5, reads ETGVTQSPTHLIKTRGQQVTLRCSSQSGHNTVSWYQQALGQGPQFIFQYYREEENGRGNFPPRFSGLQFPNYSSELNVNALELDDSALYLCASAPGGAGETQYFGPGTRLLVL.

This clonotype was seen only a few times. The chain joins TRBV7-2 to TRBJ2-1; 7 bases are shared with TRBD1. Germline V gene sequence: CDR1 SGHTA, CDR2 FQGNSA. Trimming cost V 5 bases and J 0 bases; bases outside gene matches: 7. This CDR3 is 16 amino acids long. CDR3 loop: CASSLSGTASYNEQFF. For the CDR3, the DNA is TGTGCCAGCAGCCTGAGTGGGACAGCCTCCTACAATGAGCAGTTCTTC.

This clonotype was observed at least ten times. This chain joins TRBV6-1 and TRBJ2-7, with D tentatively TRBD1 (8 bases). The CDR3 has 16 amino acids. From germline, CDR1 is MNHNS and CDR2 SASEGT. Deletions cut 5 bases from V and 2 bases from J, with 19 bases between. The CDR3 is CASSQQRQGRAYEQYF. The CDR3 region has the DNA TGTGCCAGCAGTCAACAAAGACAGGGGAGGGCCTACGAGCAGTACTTC.

Many counts were recorded for this clonotype. The rearrangement uses TRBV7-2 and TRBJ1-2; TRBD1 is a possible D gene (5 bases). This CDR3 is built from 17 residues. Trimming stripped 6 bases from V and 1 base from J, with 21 bases between. Germline CDR1 is SGHTA and CDR2 is FQGNSA. In nucleotides, the CDR3 is TGTGCCAGCAGGATAGTGGGGCGGGACCTATTTAACTATGGCTACACCTTC. The encoded protein is CASRIVGRDLFNYGYTF.

The chain combines TRBV9 with TRBJ1-2; TRBD1 is a possible D gene (5 bases). Trimming left V 5 bases short and J 6 bases short, with 17 bases between. Per germline, CDR1 SGDLS and CDR2 YYNGEE. The CDR3 length is 14 residues. In DNA, the CDR3 is TGTGCCAGCAGTTATAGCGAGCGGGGGGATGGCTACACCTTC. Encoded protein: CASSYSERGDGYTF.

V gene TRBV10-3 combines with J gene TRBJ2-1; 10 nucleotides agree with TRBD1. CDR1 is ENHRY, CDR2 SYGVKD, per germline. This CDR3 comprises 15 residues. V was pared by 5 bases and J by 7 bases, with 8 bases of the junction left unmatched. The CDR3 coding sequence is TGTGCCATCAGTTCCGGGACAGGGGATATGAATGAGCAGTTCTTC. This sequence encodes CAISSGTGDMNEQFF.

This clonotype was observed a handful of times. The chain couples TRBV24-1 to TRBJ2-3; perhaps D is TRBD1 or TRBD2 (7 bases each). Germline V gene lookup returns CDR1 KGHDR and CDR2 SFDVKD. CDR3 length: 18 residues. Between the trimmed V and J ends, which lost 0 bases and 2 bases, there was a span of 17 bases. Here the CDR3 reads CATSDLPQGGGFTDTQYF. The CDR3 DNA reads as TGTGCCACCAGTGATTTGCCCCAGGGGGGGGGATTCACAGATACGCAGTATTTT.